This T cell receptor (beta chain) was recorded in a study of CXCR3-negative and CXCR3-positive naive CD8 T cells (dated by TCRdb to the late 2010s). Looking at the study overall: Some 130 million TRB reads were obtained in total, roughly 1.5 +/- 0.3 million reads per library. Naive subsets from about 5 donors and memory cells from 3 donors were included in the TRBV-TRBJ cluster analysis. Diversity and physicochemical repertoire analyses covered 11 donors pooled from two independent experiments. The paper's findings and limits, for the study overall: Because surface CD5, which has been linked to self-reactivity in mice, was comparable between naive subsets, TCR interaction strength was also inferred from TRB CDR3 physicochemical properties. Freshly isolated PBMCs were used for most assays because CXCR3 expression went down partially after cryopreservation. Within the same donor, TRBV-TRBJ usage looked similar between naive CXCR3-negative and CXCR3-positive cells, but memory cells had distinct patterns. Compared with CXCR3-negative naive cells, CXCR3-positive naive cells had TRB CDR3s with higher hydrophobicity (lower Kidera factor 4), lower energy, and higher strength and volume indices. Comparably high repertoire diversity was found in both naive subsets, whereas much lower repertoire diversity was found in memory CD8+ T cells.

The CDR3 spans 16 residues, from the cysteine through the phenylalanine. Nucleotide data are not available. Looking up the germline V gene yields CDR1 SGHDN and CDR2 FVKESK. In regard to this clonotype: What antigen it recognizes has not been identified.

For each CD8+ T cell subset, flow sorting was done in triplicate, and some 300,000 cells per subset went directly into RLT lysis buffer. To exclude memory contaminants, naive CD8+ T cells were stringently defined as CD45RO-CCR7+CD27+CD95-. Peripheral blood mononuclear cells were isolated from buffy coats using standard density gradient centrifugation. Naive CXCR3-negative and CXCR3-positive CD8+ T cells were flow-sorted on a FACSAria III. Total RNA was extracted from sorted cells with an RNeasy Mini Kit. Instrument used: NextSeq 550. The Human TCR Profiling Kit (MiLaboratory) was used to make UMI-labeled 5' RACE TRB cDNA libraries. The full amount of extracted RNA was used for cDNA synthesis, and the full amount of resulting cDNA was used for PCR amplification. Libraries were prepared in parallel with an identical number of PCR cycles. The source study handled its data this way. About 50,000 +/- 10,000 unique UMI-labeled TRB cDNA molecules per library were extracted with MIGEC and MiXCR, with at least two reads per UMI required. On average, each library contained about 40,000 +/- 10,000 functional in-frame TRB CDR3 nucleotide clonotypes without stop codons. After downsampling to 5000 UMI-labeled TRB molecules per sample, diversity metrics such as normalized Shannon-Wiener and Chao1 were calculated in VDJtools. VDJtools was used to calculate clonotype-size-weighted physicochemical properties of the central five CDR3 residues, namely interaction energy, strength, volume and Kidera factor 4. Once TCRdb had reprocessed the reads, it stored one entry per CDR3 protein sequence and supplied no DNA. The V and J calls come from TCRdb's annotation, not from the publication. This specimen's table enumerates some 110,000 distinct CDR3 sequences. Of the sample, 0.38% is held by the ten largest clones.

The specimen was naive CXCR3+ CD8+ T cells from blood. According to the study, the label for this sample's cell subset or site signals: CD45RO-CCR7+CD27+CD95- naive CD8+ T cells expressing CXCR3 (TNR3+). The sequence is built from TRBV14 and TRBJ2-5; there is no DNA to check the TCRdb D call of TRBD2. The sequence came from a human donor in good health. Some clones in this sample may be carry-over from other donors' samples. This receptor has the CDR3 CASSQEDPSGQETQYF.